This T cell receptor beta chain stems from a study of blood T cell repertoires in COVID-19. Study information: Acute and convalescent COVID-19 samples came from the United States, Italy and Spain. T cells, B-cell-depleted T cells, or PBMCs provided the cDNA or gDNA that served as material.

Participants classified as exposed had met a COVID-19 case within 2 weeks before study entry. The CDR3 totals 13 residues. Trimming cost V 3 bases and J 7 bases, with 13 bases left between them. The germline CDR1 and CDR2 sequences are SGDLS and YYNGEE. As originally analysed: Amplification with reference gene primers provided the estimates of nucleated cell counts. Data came from immunoSEQ multiplex PCR; TCRdb stores just in-frame clones and leaves some out. The D gene and trimming were derived from the DNA, and the V and J assignments and clone size from that table. The table lists 250,000 to 300,000 clones, over 85% of them singletons.

This sequence joins TRBV9 and TRBJ2-5; D is unclear. This receptor was taken from a woman between 50 and 59 years old who had been exposed to COVID-19. The specimen was PBMCs or T cells enriched from blood (not recorded which). The CDR3: CASSAAPPSTQYF. Written as DNA, the CDR3 is TGTGCCAGCAGCGCAGCGCCCCCTTCGACCCAGTACTTC.